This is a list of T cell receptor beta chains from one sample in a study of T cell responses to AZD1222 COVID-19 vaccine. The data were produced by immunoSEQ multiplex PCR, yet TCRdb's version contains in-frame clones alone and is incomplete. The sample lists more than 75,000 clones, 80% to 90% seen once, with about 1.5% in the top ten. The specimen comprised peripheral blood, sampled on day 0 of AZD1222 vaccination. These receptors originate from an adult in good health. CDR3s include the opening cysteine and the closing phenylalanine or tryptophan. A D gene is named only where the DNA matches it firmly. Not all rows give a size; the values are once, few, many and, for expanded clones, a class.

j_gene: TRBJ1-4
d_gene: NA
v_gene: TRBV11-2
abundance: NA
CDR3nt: TGTGCCAGCAGCCCTCGTTATCGGGGGGAAGAAAAACTGTTTTTT
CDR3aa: CASSPRYRGEEKLFF

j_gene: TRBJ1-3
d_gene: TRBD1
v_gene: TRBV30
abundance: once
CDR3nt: TGTGCCTCCTCTACAGGGGGCCTCTCTGGAAACACCATATATTTT
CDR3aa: CASSTGGLSGNTIYF

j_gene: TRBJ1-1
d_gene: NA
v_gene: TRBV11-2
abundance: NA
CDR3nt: TGTGCCAGCAGCTGGCCGCGACGGATGAACACTGAAGCTTTCTTT
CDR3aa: CASSWPRRMNTEAFF

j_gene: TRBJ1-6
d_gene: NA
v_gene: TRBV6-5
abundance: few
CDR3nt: TGTGCCAGCAGCCGAGAAGGGAGTTCACCCCTCCACTTT
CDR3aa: CASSREGSSPLHF

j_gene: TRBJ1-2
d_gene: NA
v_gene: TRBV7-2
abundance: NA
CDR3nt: TGTGCCAGCAGCTTAACGGCGGGGGGGGTTTTACGTAACCTATATGGCTACACCTTC
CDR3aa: CASSLTAGGVLRNLYGYTF

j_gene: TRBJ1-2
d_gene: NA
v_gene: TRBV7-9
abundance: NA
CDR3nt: TGTGCCAGCAGCTTACAGGAATACGATGGCTACACCTTC
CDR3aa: CASSLQEYDGYTF

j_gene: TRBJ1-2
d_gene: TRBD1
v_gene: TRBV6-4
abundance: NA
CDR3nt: TGTGCCAGCAGTGACTCACGGACAGGGGGCATTTATGGCTACACCTTC
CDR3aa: CASSDSRTGGIYGYTF

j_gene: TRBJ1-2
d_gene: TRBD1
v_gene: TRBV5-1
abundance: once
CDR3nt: TGCGCCAGCAGCTTGGTCGAGGGGGCAAGTTATGGCTACACCTTC
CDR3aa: CASSLVEGASYGYTF

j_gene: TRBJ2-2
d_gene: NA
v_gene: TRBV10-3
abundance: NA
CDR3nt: TGTGCCACCGGGGCGTTCGTTACAAACACCGGGGAGCTGTTTTTT
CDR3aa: CATGAFVTNTGELFF

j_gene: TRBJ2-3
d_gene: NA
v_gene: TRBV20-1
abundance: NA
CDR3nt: TGCAGTGCTAGAAACACAGATACGCAGTATTTT
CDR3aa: CSARNTDTQYF

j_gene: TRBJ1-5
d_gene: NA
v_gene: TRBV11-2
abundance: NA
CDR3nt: TGTGCCAGCAGCTTAGCCGGGGGCGGTCAGCCCCAGCATTTT
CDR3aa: CASSLAGGGQPQHF

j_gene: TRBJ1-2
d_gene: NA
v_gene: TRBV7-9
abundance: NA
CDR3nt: TGTGCCAGCGGACGGCAGACCCATAACTATGGCTACACCTTC
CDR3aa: CASGRQTHNYGYTF

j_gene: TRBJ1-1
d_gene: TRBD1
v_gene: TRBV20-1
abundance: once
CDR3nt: TGCAGTGCTAGTAACACAGGGGGAACTGAAGCTTTCTTT
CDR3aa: CSASNTGGTEAFF